The present entry profiles one TCR beta chain with its context. Its cognate antigen is unknown. Every patient experienced relapse after autologous stem cell transplantation, and brentuximab vedotin exposure varied. The sample comes from a study of PD-1 blockade in classical Hodgkin lymphoma. On the study more broadly: Once every 2 weeks, patients received intravenous nivolumab at 3 mg/kg. The study, taken as a whole, reports: Although disease activity or prior therapy may be involved, causes of the repertoire differences remain undefined. Patients with a complete response exhibited baseline diversity comparable to newly diagnosed patients. Baseline TCR diversity was reportedly lower in newly diagnosed patients than healthy donors.

Germline V CDR1 and CDR2: SGHTA, FQGNSA. The V end lost 5 bases, the J end lost 6 bases, and 14 bases lay between the germline ends. CDR3 length: 14 residues. Generated by immunoSEQ multiplex PCR, the TCRdb table keeps only in-frame clones and is missing some. This table holds about 84,000 clones, around nine tenths found once. Sequenced here: peripheral blood mononuclear cells (PBMCs), sampled at baseline. The TCR sequence derives from a human donor with classical Hodgkin lymphoma. The chain joins TRBV7-2 to TRBJ2-1; the D gene is possibly TRBD1 (6 bases). CDR3 in amino acids: CASSQRTDLNEQFF. Written as DNA, the CDR3 is TGTGCCAGCAGCCAGAGGACAGACCTCAATGAGCAGTTCTTC.